This T cell receptor beta chain appears in the sequencing data of a study of T cells in Graves' hyperthyroidism and ophthalmopathy. Amplification targeted TCR beta CDR3 regions from RNA transcripts. With the HTBI primer set, the TCR CDR3 went through a first round of RT-PCR. One entry per CDR3 protein, called by TCRdb with MiXCR from the multiplex PCR reads. The data hold about 720,000 distinct CDR3 sequences, with 15% to 20% observed a single time. Sequences were obtained from blood. This receptor was identified in a woman aged 50 to 65 with Graves' hyperthyroidism that later progressed to Graves' ophthalmopathy.

CDR3 loop: CASRSTGTSGGARETQYF. The CDR3 coding sequence is TGTGCCAGCAGATCAACCGGGACTAGCGGGGGGGCCCGGGAGACCCAGTACTTC. This chain uses TRBV6-1 with TRBJ2-5; 16 bases are shared with TRBD2. V lost 6 bases to trimming and J lost 5 bases; unmatched junction nucleotides: 12. This CDR3 has 18 amino acids. From germline, CDR1 is MNHNS and CDR2 SASEGT.